Listed below are T cell receptor beta chains from one sample, sequenced in a study of blood T cell repertoires in COVID-19. Sequenced by immunoSEQ multiplex PCR; TCRdb stores in-frame clones only, minus some. Here the sample spans about 270,000 clones, 89% being singletons. The sequenced material came from peripheral blood. The receptor source for this set is a man aged 50 to 59 with acute or convalescent COVID-19. CDR3s include the opening cysteine and the closing phenylalanine or tryptophan. D genes are given only for firm matches. Clone size, where shown, is once, few, many, or a class for clones that have expanded.

cdr3_nt | cdr3_aa | cdr3_length | clone_size | j_call | v_call | d_call
TGTGCCATCACCTCGGGGGGGGAGATATACAATGAGCAGTTCTTC | CAITSGGEIYNEQFF | 15 | NA | TRBJ2-1 | TRBV10-3 | TRBD2
TGTGCCAGCTCCCCCTCGGGGACTCCTTCATCTGGGGCCAACGTCCTGACTTTC | CASSPSGTPSSGANVLTF | 18 | few | TRBJ2-6 | TRBV18 | NA
TGTGCCAGCAGCTTAGGCGGGGGTCGGCAAGAGACCCAGTACTTC | CASSLGGGRQETQYF | 15 | NA | TRBJ2-5 | TRBV7-9 | TRBD2
TGCAGCGCTGCCGGACAGAGCACAGATACGCAGTATTTT | CSAAGQSTDTQYF | 13 | NA | TRBJ2-3 | TRBV29-1 | NA
TGTGCCAGCAGCCCTCGGGTCGGCGGGGCGACCGGGGAGCTGTTTTTT | CASSPRVGGATGELFF | 16 | few | TRBJ2-2 | TRBV11-1 | NA
TGTGCCAGCTCACCCAAGCGGGATGGGGGCTACACCTTC | CASSPKRDGGYTF | 13 | NA | TRBJ1-2 | TRBV18 | NA
TGTGCCAGCTCGCCTGGCCTCTCTGGAAACACCATATATTTT | CASSPGLSGNTIYF | 14 | NA | TRBJ1-3 | TRBV5-4 | NA
TGTGCCATCGGGACGAGGGGGGGTTCCGAGACCCAGTACTTC | CAIGTRGGSETQYF | 14 | NA | TRBJ2-5 | TRBV10-3 | NA
TGTGCCAGCAGCTTATCGGGCAGGGGGATGAACACTGAAGCTTTCTTT | CASSLSGRGMNTEAFF | 16 | NA | TRBJ1-1 | TRBV7-9 | TRBD1
TGTGCCAGCAGTCCTTCTGGACATGGCCACGAGCAGTACTTC | CASSPSGHGHEQYF | 14 | NA | TRBJ2-7 | TRBV6-6 | NA
TGTGCCAGCAGCTTGGGACAGGGACGCGATGGCTACACCTTC | CASSLGQGRDGYTF | 14 | NA | TRBJ1-2 | TRBV6-5 | TRBD1
TGTGCCAGCAGCTTAATACAGGGGGAGCAGCCCCAGCATTTT | CASSLIQGEQPQHF | 14 | NA | TRBJ1-5 | TRBV7-8 | TRBD1
TGTGCCTGGAGTCTCGGGACAGGGCAGGGGCAGCCCCAGCATTTT | CAWSLGTGQGQPQHF | 15 | NA | TRBJ1-5 | TRBV30 | TRBD1
TGTGCCAGCAGCTCGTGGGACAGGGCGATTGACTATGGCTACACCTTC | CASSSWDRAIDYGYTF | 16 | NA | TRBJ1-2 | TRBV7-9 | TRBD1
TGCGCCAGCAGCCAGGGAGGACAGGAGTCAAGCACAGATACGCAGTATTTT | CASSQGGQESSTDTQYF | 17 | NA | TRBJ2-3 | TRBV4-1 | NA
TGTGCCAGCAGCCAAAGGGGGAGAACCACAGATACGCAGTATTTT | CASSQRGRTTDTQYF | 15 | NA | TRBJ2-3 | TRBV16 | NA
TGTGCCAGCAGCTTAGCGAACAGGAACACCGGGGAGCTGTTTTTT | CASSLANRNTGELFF | 15 | few | TRBJ2-2 | TRBV7-6 | NA
TGCGCCAGCAGCCCGGAGGCTGGGACCCAGTACTTC | CASSPEAGTQYF | 12 | NA | TRBJ2-5 | TRBV4-1 | NA
TGTGCCAGCAGCCAAGCAGGCACCCATAGCAATCAGCCCCAGCATTTT | CASSQAGTHSNQPQHF | 16 | NA | TRBJ1-5 | TRBV3-1/TRBV3-2 | NA
TGTGCCAGCATCCTAAACGCAGGTTATGGCTACACCTTC | CASILNAGYGYTF | 13 | NA | TRBJ1-2 | TRBV6-5 | NA
TGCGCCAGCAGCTTCGGGGTCGGTGACACCGGGGAGCTGTTTTTT | CASSFGVGDTGELFF | 15 | NA | TRBJ2-2 | TRBV5-1 | NA
TGTGCCAGTAGCCCGAGTGGGGCCACCTCCTACGAGCAGTACTTC | CASSPSGATSYEQYF | 15 | once | TRBJ2-7 | TRBV19 | NA
TGTGCCAGCAGTTTATGGGGTTTGACAGGGAAAGAGACCCAGTACTTC | CASSLWGLTGKETQYF | 16 | NA | TRBJ2-5 | TRBV27 | TRBD1
TGTGCCAGCAGTTCAACGACTGGCTCCTACGAGCAGTACTTC | CASSSTTGSYEQYF | 14 | once | TRBJ2-7 | TRBV3-1/TRBV3-2 | NA
TGTGCCAGCAGCCCCTCAGGGACCGGGGAGCTGTTTTTT | CASSPSGTGELFF | 13 | NA | TRBJ2-2 | TRBV3-1/TRBV3-2 | NA
TGTGCCAGCAACAGGGGCTACAATGAGCAGTTCTTC | CASNRGYNEQFF | 12 | NA | TRBJ2-1 | TRBV7-9 | TRBD1
TGTGCCAGCAGGCAGGGCGCCATAAACTATGGCTACACCTTC | CASRQGAINYGYTF | 14 | NA | TRBJ1-2 | TRBV6-5 | NA
TGTGCCAGCCATTACGTAGTTAGTTCACCCCTCCACTTT | CASHYVVSSPLHF | 13 | NA | TRBJ1-6 | TRBV28 | NA
TGTGCCAGCAGCCAAGAGAGGGCCTTCTATGGCTACACCTTC | CASSQERAFYGYTF | 14 | NA | TRBJ1-2 | TRBV14 | NA
TGTGCCAGCAGTTCCAGACTAGCGGGGAGCCAAGAGACCCAGTACTTC | CASSSRLAGSQETQYF | 16 | NA | TRBJ2-5 | TRBV25-1 | TRBD2
TGTGCCAGCAGCCAAGAGTTCGGGGTCTCCTACAATGAGCAGTTCTTC | CASSQEFGVSYNEQFF | 16 | once | TRBJ2-1 | TRBV3-1/TRBV3-2 | NA
TGTGCCAGCTCACCACTTCTTAGCGGGGGGGCAGATACGCAGTATTTT | CASSPLLSGGADTQYF | 16 | NA | TRBJ2-3 | TRBV18 | TRBD2
TGTGCCAGCACCCGCTCGGACAGGGTGGGGAGCAATCAGCCCCAGCATTTT | CASTRSDRVGSNQPQHF | 17 | NA | TRBJ1-5 | TRBV3-1/TRBV3-2 | TRBD1
TGTGCCAGCAGTGATAGGGGGTACGGCCGGCAGTACTTC | CASSDRGYGRQYF | 13 | NA | TRBJ2-7 | TRBV2 | NA
TGTGCCAGCAGGACAGCTGCTAACACTGAAGCTTTCTTT | CASRTAANTEAFF | 13 | NA | TRBJ1-1 | TRBV27 | NA
TGTGCCAGCAGCTTCCTTAGCGGGTCCTACAATGAGCAGTTCTTC | CASSFLSGSYNEQFF | 15 | NA | TRBJ2-1 | TRBV7-8 | TRBD2
TGTGCCAGCAGTGAAGCTCTAGCTTACGTCACCGGGGAGCTGTTTTTT | CASSEALAYVTGELFF | 16 | NA | TRBJ2-2 | TRBV6-1 | NA
TGTGCCAGCAGTGGGGCTAGCGGGGAACAAGAGACCCAGTACTTC | CASSGASGEQETQYF | 15 | NA | TRBJ2-5 | TRBV2 | TRBD2
TGCGCCAGCAGCCAAGATGGAAGGGGCTATAGCAATCAGCCCCAGCATTTT | CASSQDGRGYSNQPQHF | 17 | NA | TRBJ1-5 | TRBV4-1 | NA
TGTGCCAGCAGCTTTCCCCTCACGTCAGGGAGGGATGGCTACACCTTC | CASSFPLTSGRDGYTF | 16 | NA | TRBJ1-2 | TRBV7-9 | NA
TGCGCCAGCAGCTTGGTAGGACAGACCTACACCGGGGAGCTGTTTTTT | CASSLVGQTYTGELFF | 16 | NA | TRBJ2-2 | TRBV5-1 | NA
TGTGCCAGCAGTAGACAGGGGGCGGGTAATGAAAAACTGTTTTTT | CASSRQGAGNEKLFF | 15 | NA | TRBJ1-4 | TRBV2 | TRBD1
TGTGCCAGCAGCCAAGGGAGGGTCACTAACTATGGCTACACCTTC | CASSQGRVTNYGYTF | 15 | NA | TRBJ1-2 | TRBV3-1/TRBV3-2 | NA
TGTGCCAGCAGGGCGACAGGCAATCAGCCCCAGCATTTT | CASRATGNQPQHF | 13 | NA | TRBJ1-5 | TRBV6-5 | NA
TGTGCCAGCAGCTTAGGGCAGGGCCCAGAAAAACTGTTTTTT | CASSLGQGPEKLFF | 14 | NA | TRBJ1-4 | TRBV11-2 | NA
TGTGCCAGCAGCGTAGGCAGGGATCAGCCCCAGCATTTT | CASSVGRDQPQHF | 13 | few | TRBJ1-5 | TRBV9 | NA
TGTGCCAGCTTCCCGAGTAGCGGCGACGAGCAGTACTTC | CASFPSSGDEQYF | 13 | NA | TRBJ2-7 | TRBV18 | NA
TGTGCCAGCAAACAGGGACAGAACACTGAAGCTTTCTTT | CASKQGQNTEAFF | 13 | few | TRBJ1-1 | TRBV6-5 | NA
TGTGCCACCAGGGAACTGCGCGCCGGAGGGGCTGAAGCTTTCTTT | CATRELRAGGAEAFF | 15 | NA | TRBJ1-1 | TRBV24-1 | NA
TGCGCCAGCAGCGGTACAGGGGCCTCGGACGAGCAGTACTTC | CASSGTGASDEQYF | 14 | NA | TRBJ2-7 | TRBV5-1 | TRBD1
TGTGCCTGGAGCTTTGTCGGGGGGGGAAACATTCAGTACTTC | CAWSFVGGGNIQYF | 14 | NA | TRBJ2-4 | TRBV30 | TRBD2
TGTGCCCGGAGTAAACGACTAGCGGGGCCCGAGCAGTACTTC | CARSKRLAGPEQYF | 14 | NA | TRBJ2-7 | TRBV30 | TRBD2
TGCGCCAGCAGCCCGGCTGCGGGCACCGGAAACACCATATATTTT | CASSPAAGTGNTIYF | 15 | NA | TRBJ1-3 | TRBV5-1 | NA
TGTGCCAGCAGGACAGGGACGGGGGGCTACACCTTC | CASRTGTGGYTF | 12 | NA | TRBJ1-2 | TRBV6-5 | TRBD1
TGTGCCAGCATAGAAGAGCGGTTGGGAACAGAGACCCAGTACTTC | CASIEERLGTETQYF | 15 | NA | TRBJ2-5 | TRBV2 | NA
TGTGCCAGCAGCTTCGGGAGTGGGTTTGCACTCAATCAGCCCCAGCATTTT | CASSFGSGFALNQPQHF | 17 | NA | TRBJ1-5 | TRBV5-6 | NA
TGTGCCAGCAGTCAACCGGGACAGGGGGCCTATGGCTACACCTTC | CASSQPGQGAYGYTF | 15 | NA | TRBJ1-2 | TRBV2 | TRBD1
TGTGCCAGCAGTTACACTACTCTGAACACCGGGGAGCTGTTTTTT | CASSYTTLNTGELFF | 15 | NA | TRBJ2-2 | TRBV6-5 | NA